This passage covers 25 T cell receptor beta chains from one sample sequenced in a study of vaccination and CD4 T cells after COVID-19. Sequencing of DNA taken from cultured CD4+ T cells relied on the Oncomine TCR Beta short-read assay. TCRdb processed the PCR reads anew with MiXCR; each CDR3 protein has one entry. The sample has some 11,000 distinct CDR3 sequences, 40% to 50% seen once. The antigens of these receptors remain unknown. Treatment in this sample: approximately nine-day PBMC culture with coronavirus spike peptide pools or control peptides (ViraFEST assay). Material: CD4+ T cells from blood, cultured in vitro. The receptors were sampled from a human donor who had recovered from COVID-19.

The chain combines TRBV19 with TRBJ2-7, with 14 bases lining up with TRBD2. V dropped 7 bases and J dropped 2; count of bases not matched to a gene: 7. Germline assignment: CDR1 LNHDA and CDR2 SQIVND (reference sequence). This CDR3 comprises 16 residues. The CDR3 DNA reads as TGTGCCAGTAACTCCGGGACTAGCGGGGGTCCCTACGAGCAGTACTTC. Residues: CASNSGTSGGPYEQYF.

The chain recombines TRBV2 with TRBJ2-7; 10 bases are shared with TRBD2. Per the germline V gene, CDR1 is SNHLY and CDR2 is FYNNEI. The CDR3 runs 14 residues. V trimming: 6 bases; J trimming: 4 bases; junction bases outside the gene matches: 6. Here the CDR3 reads CASSEASGSYEQYF. The CDR3 bases are TGTGCCAGCAGCGAGGCTAGCGGGAGTTACGAGCAGTACTTC.

V gene TRBV2 combines with J gene TRBJ1-1, with 7 bases lining up with TRBD1. The CDR3 is made up of 14 amino acids. Germline CDR1 reads SNHLY; CDR2 reads FYNNEI. Losses at the gene ends were 6 bases for V and 5 bases for J; bases not matched to a gene: 9. The CDR3 DNA is TGTGCCAGCAGGGGCACAGGGGCGGGTACTGAAGCTTTCTTT. Translated: CASRGTGAGTEAFF.

The chain uses TRBV10-1 and TRBJ2-3, with 11 bases lining up with TRBD2. V lost 2 bases to trimming and J lost 6 bases; unmatched junction nucleotides: 7. The CDR3 has 16 residues. The germline gives CDR1 WNHNN, CDR2 SYGVQD (reference sequence). The chain's CDR3 is CASSEPWASGRDTQYF. For the CDR3, the DNA is TGCGCCAGCAGTGAGCCGTGGGCTAGCGGGAGGGATACGCAGTATTTT.

The gene calls are TRBV30 and TRBJ1-3, with TRBD1 matching over 8 bases. Germline CDR1 and CDR2: GTSNPN and SVGIG (reference sequence). The V and J ends lost 3 bases and 2 bases, in that order; junction bases with no gene match: 0. The CDR3 covers 13 residues. The chain's CDR3 is CAWRQGAGNTIYF. The CDR3 nucleotides are TGTGCCTGGAGACAGGGGGCTGGAAACACCATATATTTT. Full variable domain (outside the CDR3, taken from reference TRBV30 and TRBJ1-3): SQTIHQWPATLVQPVGSPLSLECTVEGTSNPNLYWYRQAAGRGLQLLFYSVGIGQISSEVPQNLSASRPQDRQFILSSKKLLLSDSGFYLCAWRQGAGNTIYFGEGSWLTVV.

The V call is TRBV4-2, the J call TRBJ2-5; D gene ambiguous. Germline-derived CDR1 and CDR2 are LGHNA and YNFKEQ. The CDR3 extends over 13 amino acids. Deletions cut 0 bases from V and 5 bases from J, with 7 bases between. In DNA form, the CDR3 reads TGTGCCAGCAGCCAAGATCCTGGGGAGACCCAGTACTTC. Protein sequence: CASSQDPGETQYF.

The chain has TRBV19 and TRBJ1-5; 9 bases are shared with TRBD1. The length of the CDR3 is 17 residues. Germline values: CDR1 LNHDA, CDR2 SQIVND (reference sequence). V was pared by 5 bases and J by 4 bases, with 12 bases of the junction left unmatched. This chain's CDR3 is CASSSRQGEKVNQPQHF. CDR3 in DNA: TGTGCCAGTAGTTCCCGACAGGGGGAAAAGGTTAATCAGCCCCAGCATTTT.

This clonotype was seen only a few times. This chain uses TRBV20-1 with TRBJ2-7, with 9 positions matching TRBD1. V was pared by 2 bases and J by 6 bases, with 2 bases of the junction left unmatched. Germline CDR1 and CDR2: DFQATT and SNEGSKA (reference sequence). The CDR3 sequence is 12 residues long. CDR3 in DNA: TGCAGTGCTAGACTGGACAGGGGCGAGCAGTACTTC. Translated: CSARLDRGEQYF.

V usage is TRBV6-1 and J usage is TRBJ2-2; TRBD1 matches 8 bases. Germline V gives CDR1 MNHNS, CDR2 SASEGT. Losses at the gene ends were 0 bases for V and 7 bases for J; bases not matched to a gene: 4. The CDR3 is 15 residues long. CDR3 sequence (DNA): TGTGCCAGCAGTGAAGCGGGACAGGTTATCGGGGAGCTGTTTTTT. Its translation: CASSEAGQVIGELFF.

This chain uses TRBV4-1 with TRBJ1-2; 7 nucleotides align to TRBD1. V trimming: 6 bases; J trimming: 7 bases; junction bases outside the gene matches: 8. This CDR3 comprises 13 residues. CDR1 MGHRA and CDR2 YSYEKL come from the germline V gene. CDR3 nucleotides: TGCGCCAGCAGTCGCACAGGGGTTGGTGGCTACACCTTC. Its translation: CASSRTGVGGYTF.

This chain connects TRBV6-5 to TRBJ2-7; TRBD2 matches at 14 bases. V lost 2 bases, J lost 5 bases, and 8 bases stayed unmatched. The CDR3 spans 17 residues. Germline CDR1 and CDR2: MNHEY and SVGAGI. DNA of the CDR3: TGTGCCAGCAGTTACATCGGGACTAGCGGGAGTGGGGACGAGCAGTACTTC. Its protein product is CASSYIGTSGSGDEQYF.

This clonotype occurred a few times. V and J are TRBV19 and TRBJ2-2; 9 bases are a match to TRBD2. The CDR3 consists of 16 residues. Germline-derived CDR1 and CDR2 are LNHDA and SQIVND (reference sequence). The V and J ends lost 4 bases and 7 bases, in that order; junction bases with no gene match: 10. CDR3 region: CASSTPAGGYYGELFF. The CDR3, as DNA: TGTGCCAGTAGTACCCCCGCGGGAGGGTATTACGGGGAGCTGTTTTTT.

This clonotype was counted only a few times. An end of the junction differs from the germline gene, which may be a read error. V is TRBV28 and J is TRBJ1-2; 7 bases align to TRBD1. The CDR3 has 13 amino acids. Germline lookup yields CDR1 MDHEN and CDR2 SYDVKM. In DNA form, the CDR3 reads TGTGCCAGCAAAGACGACAGGGCCAGCCAAGAAGTCTTC. Amino acids: CASKDDRASQEVF.

The J gene is TRBJ2-1, the V gene TRBV28; 7 nucleotides align to TRBD2. The V segment lost 8 bases and the J segment 8 bases; nucleotides outside the gene matches: 18. CDR3 length: 16 amino acids. Germline loops: CDR1 MDHEN, CDR2 SYDVKM. The CDR3 is CASAPGGDRGSHEQFF. The DNA for the CDR3 is TGTGCCAGCGCCCCGGGAGGAGATCGGGGGTCCCATGAGCAGTTCTTC.

This clonotype has more than one count but fewer than ten. The chain joins TRBV6-1 to TRBJ1-5; D unresolved. V was shortened by 6 bases and J by 4 bases, with 7 bases between the two germline ends. Germline V gives CDR1 MNHNS, CDR2 SASEGT. This CDR3 has 12 amino acids. The CDR3 reads CASRAPNQPQHF. In DNA, the CDR3 is TGTGCCAGCAGGGCCCCAAATCAGCCCCAGCATTTT.

This clonotype rates as large. The chain uses TRBV19 and TRBJ2-5; the match to TRBD2 covers 8 bases. The CDR3 loop spans 16 amino acids. V shed 5 bases, J shed 5 bases, and the junction held 13 bases outside the gene matches. Germline values: CDR1 LNHDA, CDR2 SQIVND (reference sequence). For the CDR3, the DNA is TGTGCCAGTAGTGGGGGACTAGTATTCGCCGGGGAGACCCAGTACTTC. It encodes CASSGGLVFAGETQYF.

The rearrangement joins TRBV5-5 to TRBJ2-5; 12 nucleotides agree with TRBD1. Trimming cost V 0 bases and J 5 bases; bases outside gene matches: 5. There are 16 residues in the CDR3. CDR1 and CDR2 (germline): SGHKS, YYEKEE (reference sequence). The CDR3 spells CASSLGGTGGEETQYF. The CDR3 DNA is TGTGCCAGCAGCTTGGGCGGGACAGGGGGCGAGGAGACCCAGTACTTC.

Note on this clonotype: A junction end diverges from the germline sequence, so it may reflect a read error. This rearrangement joins TRBV27 to TRBJ1-1, with 8 positions matching TRBD1. This CDR3 region has 14 residues. Germline loops: CDR1 MNHEY, CDR2 SMNVEV (reference sequence). This CDR3 is CATLDRAGGTETFF. CDR3 DNA sequence: TGTGCCACCCTGGACCGGGCAGGGGGCACTGAAACTTTCTTT.

This sequence joins TRBV2 and TRBJ1-5; 7 nucleotides line up with TRBD1. Losses at the gene ends were 0 bases for V and 7 bases for J; bases not matched to a gene: 3. This CDR3 contains 14 residues. Germline CDR1 is SNHLY and CDR2 is FYNNEI. CDR3 region: CASSEAQGVQPQHF. CDR3 coding DNA: TGTGCCAGCAGTGAAGCCCAGGGGGTACAGCCCCAGCATTTT.

The V and J genes are TRBV10-3 and TRBJ1-6; TRBD1 is a possible D gene (6 bases). V dropped 11 bases and J dropped 9 bases, with 17 bases sitting between them. Germline V gives CDR1 ENHRY, CDR2 SYGVKD. The CDR3 spans 13 residues. The CDR3 coding sequence is TGTGCCGCCGGGCTCGAGGGGGGTTCACCCCTCCACTTT. As protein: CAAGLEGGSPLHF.

The chain carries TRBV12-3 or TRBV12-4 and TRBJ2-1; D remains ambiguous. The germline V and J ends were trimmed by 6 bases and 3 bases, with 24 bases remaining between them. CDR3 length equals 18 residues. The CDR3 sequence: CASSSRGGTTLVYNEQFF. The CDR3 nucleotides read TGTGCCAGCAGCTCCCGAGGTGGAACTACGCTCGTCTACAATGAGCAGTTCTTC.

V and J are TRBV7-2 and TRBJ1-1; D is ambiguous. Germline V gene lookup returns CDR1 SGHTA and CDR2 FQGNSA. The CDR3 contains 12 residues. V lost 3 bases and J 3 bases, leaving 5 bases between the germline ends. The DNA for the CDR3 is TGTGCCAGCAGCTTTGGGTACACTGAAGCTTTCTTT. The encoded protein is CASSFGYTEAFF.

This clonotype showed up just a few times. This CDR3 is CASSLAGARADYGYTF. Written as DNA, the CDR3 is TGTGCCAGCAGTTTAGCAGGGGCGCGTGCCGACTATGGCTACACCTTC. V usage is TRBV28 and J usage is TRBJ1-2; a possible D gene is TRBD1 (6 bases). This CDR3 region has 16 residues. Germline CDR1 MDHEN, CDR2 SYDVKM. Trimming took off 2 bases at V and 3 bases at J, with 16 bases between the two ends.

This clonotype was seen only a few times. This sequence joins TRBV10-1 and TRBJ2-5; 9 bases align to TRBD2. The CDR3 loop spans 14 amino acids. The germline CDR1 and CDR2 sequences are WNHNN and SYGVQD (reference sequence). Unmatched junction bases numbered 8, after V lost 4 bases and J lost 8 bases. This CDR3 reads CASSGGSGGETQYF. The CDR3 bases are TGCGCCAGCAGTGGTGGTAGCGGGGGTGAAACCCAGTACTTC.

This clonotype has only a few counts. The chain links TRBV2 to TRBJ2-5; D gene ambiguous. This CDR3 comprises 12 residues. V was shortened by 4 bases and J by 4 bases, with 7 bases between the two germline ends. Germline assignment: CDR1 SNHLY and CDR2 FYNNEI. The CDR3 spells CASSGQPETQYF. For the CDR3, the DNA is TGTGCCAGCAGTGGTCAGCCAGAGACCCAGTACTTC.